A single sample is the source of the 18 T cell receptor beta chains below, sequenced in a study of regulatory T cells in long-lasting Graves disease. Library construction for TCR beta used iRepertoire HTBI primers and Arm-PCR of CDR3 regions. A single record per CDR3 protein comes from TCRdb applying MiXCR to the multiplex PCR reads. The sample shows 350,000 to 500,000 distinct CDR3 sequences, roughly 21% of them seen only once. Time point here: persistent/refractory GD, antithyroid drugs over 5 years with positive TRAb. From PBMCs, RNA was extracted and then used to make the TCR library. The sample consisted of peripheral blood mononuclear cells (PBMCs), taken when the disease was refractory, from a patient treated with antithyroid drugs. All receptors derive from a female donor with Graves disease.

This clonotype was counted at least ten times. The V call is TRBV30, the J call TRBJ2-5; D ambiguous. The germline gives CDR1 GTSNPN, CDR2 SVGIG (reference sequence). V lost 2 bases and J lost 5, with 12 bases in between. CDR3 length: 13 residues. CDR3 loop: CAWSRVRGETQYF. For the CDR3, the DNA is TGTGCCTGGAGTAGGGTCCGTGGGGAGACCCAGTACTTC.

The V gene is TRBV20-1, the J gene TRBJ1-4, with unresolved D. V was clipped by 3 bases and J by 2 bases, with 7 bases between them. The CDR3 consists of 13 residues. Germline lookup yields CDR1 DFQATT and CDR2 SNEGSKA (reference sequence). The CDR3 protein is CSASEPTNEKLFF. DNA of the CDR3: TGCAGTGCTAGTGAGCCGACTAATGAAAAACTGTTTTTT.

This clonotype was counted at least ten times. The chain links TRBV7-2 to TRBJ2-5, with 9 bases fitting TRBD2. From germline, CDR1 is SGHTA and CDR2 FQGNSA. V lost 3 bases, J lost 10 bases, and 15 bases stayed unmatched. The CDR3 sequence is 16 residues long. The CDR3 nucleotides are TGTGCCAGCAGCTTCATACGACTAGCGGACCGTTTTATCCAGTACTTC. It translates to CASSFIRLADRFIQYF.

The chain carries TRBV9 and TRBJ2-2, with 11 bases that match TRBD2. The CDR3 runs 16 residues. With V trimmed by 2 bases and J by 9 bases, 9 bases remained unmatched. Germline V gives CDR1 SGDLS, CDR2 YYNGEE. As DNA, the CDR3 is TGTGCCAGCAGCGTCTCCGAGACTAGCGGGAACAGGGAGCTGTTTTTT. Translation gives CASSVSETSGNRELFF.

This clonotype has only a few counts. V is TRBV4-1 and J is TRBJ2-7; 12 bases align to TRBD2. The germline V gene encodes CDR1 MGHRA and CDR2 YSYEKL. The CDR3 runs 15 residues. J lost 4 bases, V lost 4 bases, and 5 bases had no gene match. CDR3: CASSRRLAGEYEQYF. The CDR3 DNA reads TGCGCCAGCAGCCGAAGACTAGCGGGAGAGTACGAGCAGTACTTC.

This clonotype was observed many times. The gene calls are TRBV6-1 and TRBJ2-7; 11 bases are a match to TRBD1. The J segment lost 6 bases and the V segment lost 5 bases, leaving 6 bases of the junction unmatched. Germline CDR1 is MNHNS and CDR2 is SASEGT. This CDR3 region has 14 residues. CDR3 nucleotides: TGTGCCAGCAGTCCGGGACAGGGGGTCCTCGAGCAGTACTTC. Its translation: CASSPGQGVLEQYF.

This chain joins TRBV19 and TRBJ2-2; the match to TRBD2 covers 8 bases. CDR3 length equals 16 residues. Germline V gives CDR1 LNHDA, CDR2 SQIVND (reference sequence). V gave up 9 bases and J gave up 6 bases; unmatched junction bases: 15. The CDR3 spells CASGRLRGGQSGELFF. The CDR3 nucleotides are TGTGCCAGCGGGCGTCTCCGGGGGGGACAATCCGGGGAGCTGTTTTTT.

The chain carries TRBV28 and TRBJ1-1; no firm D call. The CDR3 is 14 residues long. The V end was cut by 2 bases, the J end by 6 bases, with 13 bases between. The germline CDR1 and CDR2 sequences are MDHEN and SYDVKM. In DNA form, the CDR3 reads TGTGCCAGCAGTTTAGGTCGCCTTAGGGCTGAAGCTTTCTTT. It specifies CASSLGRLRAEAFF.

This clonotype was seen repeatedly, ten times or more. This chain joins TRBV2 and TRBJ1-4; D call uncertain. Germline CDR1 is SNHLY and CDR2 is FYNNEI. Trimming left V 8 bases short and J 0 bases short, with 7 bases between. The length of the CDR3 is 13 residues. CDR3 nucleotide sequence: TGTGCCAGCTCTGGTGCAACTAATGAAAAACTGTTTTTT. Amino acid sequence: CASSGATNEKLFF.

The sample holds many counts of this clonotype. The genes are TRBV20-1 and TRBJ2-7, with a possible D match to TRBD2 (5 bases). The CDR3 covers 12 residues. CDR1 and CDR2 (germline): DFQATT, SNEGSKA (reference sequence). V gave up 1 base and J gave up 6 bases, with 10 bases separating them. CDR3 bases: TGCAGTGCTAGAGGTGTCGGAGGCGAGCAGTACTTC. Translating it yields CSARGVGGEQYF.

The sample holds many counts of this clonotype. The chain recombines TRBV28 with TRBJ1-2; D is ambiguous. V lost 7 bases and J lost 3, with 15 bases in between. The CDR3 loop spans 14 amino acids. Germline V gives CDR1 MDHEN, CDR2 SYDVKM. CDR3 nucleotides: TGTGCCAGCATAGGGTACTCTGGGTACTATGGCTACACCTTC. The encoded protein is CASIGYSGYYGYTF.

This clonotype was seen a few times. V is TRBV15 and J is TRBJ1-1; no clear D. The germline CDR1 and CDR2 sequences are LNHNV and YYDKDF (reference sequence). CDR3 length: 14 residues. Trimming left V 5 bases short and J 1 base short, with 11 bases between. CDR3 protein: CATSSRWENTEAFF. DNA of the CDR3: TGTGCCACCAGCTCTCGGTGGGAGAACACTGAAGCTTTCTTT.

On this clonotype: A much larger clone differs from this one at a single base, so this may be a read error. The chain employs TRBV27 and TRBJ1-5; D is ambiguous. The germline V gene has CDR1 MNHEY and CDR2 SMNVEV (reference sequence). CDR3 length: 18 residues. The CDR3 is CASSFSVIESVSNQPQRF. CDR3 in DNA: TGTGCCAGCAGTTTTTCTGTAATTGAGTCTGTTAGCAATCAGCCCCAGCGTTTT.

In its sample, this clonotype was seen many times. The chain links TRBV20-1 to TRBJ2-2; D unclear. CDR3 size: 12 residues. Looked up from germline, CDR1 is DFQATT and CDR2 is SNEGSKA (reference sequence). V was clipped by 2 bases and J by 3 bases, with 4 bases between them. For the CDR3, the DNA is TGCAGTGCTAGATACGACACCGGGGAGCTGTTTTTT. It yields the protein CSARYDTGELFF.

This chain joins TRBV6-1 and TRBJ2-5; D remains ambiguous. The germline gives CDR1 MNHNS, CDR2 SASEGT. Trimming shortened V by 7 bases and J by 6 bases, and 15 bases separated the two germline ends. The CDR3 is 13 residues long. CDR3 residues: CASTEVEQKTQYF. The CDR3 DNA follows: TGTGCCAGCACCGAAGTGGAACAAAAGACCCAGTACTTC.

As for this clonotype: At one boundary the junction diverges from the germline segment, which might be a read error. The genes are TRBV27 and TRBJ1-2; the match to TRBD1 covers 12 bases. The CDR3 is 15 residues long. Germline loops: CDR1 MNHEY, CDR2 SMNVEV (reference sequence). CDR3 sequence (DNA): TGCGCCAGCAGTTTTTCCGGGACAGGGGGCATGGGCTACACCTTC. Its protein product is CASSFSGTGGMGYTF.

This clonotype was detected a few times. J is TRBJ2-7 and V is TRBV12-3 or TRBV12-4; the D is unclear. The CDR3 has 15 amino acids. V lost 5 bases, J lost 2 bases, and 16 bases lay in between. Written as DNA, the CDR3 is TGTGCCAGCAGTCCCTGGAAAGCAGACACCTACGAGCAGTACTTC. Its translation: CASSPWKADTYEQYF.

The V and J genes are TRBV2 and TRBJ1-1; D is unclear. Germline V CDR1 and CDR2: SNHLY, FYNNEI. Trimming removed 2 bases from V and 3 bases from J, with 7 bases in between. The CDR3 sequence is 13 residues long. The CDR3: CASSENGDTEAFF. CDR3 sequence (DNA): TGTGCCAGCAGTGAAAACGGGGACACTGAAGCTTTCTTT.